This TCR beta chain was observed in a study of T-cell reconstitution after alpha-beta-depleted transplantation in children. Germline V lookup: CDR1 SGHTA, CDR2 FQGNSA. This CDR3 has 16 amino acids. V was shortened by 5 bases and J by 1 base, with 14 bases between the two germline ends. It was with unique molecular identifiers that the TCRbeta library was prepared. One entry per CDR3 protein, called by TCRdb with MiXCR from the PCR reads. The sample contains around 480,000 distinct CDR3 sequences, about 31% of which appear only once. The V gene is TRBV7-2, the J gene TRBJ2-2, with a weak D call TRBD2 (6 bases). This receptor was identified in a human donor who donated a stem cell graft to a child with aplastic anemia. This specimen was PBMCs from the stem cell graft donor, taken from the stem cell graft. CDR3 DNA: TGTGCCAGCAGCCCACTAGGGCGGGGGAACACCGGGGAGCTGTTTTTT. The encoded protein is CASSPLGRGNTGELFF.